This T cell receptor beta chain appears in the sequencing data of a study of control samples from healthy donors and cancer patients (dated by TCRdb to between 2020 and 2021). Library preparation used the immunoSEQ multiplex PCR assay. The clones in this table, taken by TCRdb from immuneACCESS, are in-frame only. Not every clone is retained; where verified, under half of the shortfall comes from an unresolved V gene, and the cause of the rest is unknown. This sample holds about 100,000 clones; about 90% were observed only once. The ten largest clones add up to 15% to 20% of the sample. The germline V gene encodes CDR1 LGHNA and CDR2 YSLEER. The CDR3 goes from the cysteine to the phenylalanine over 15 residues. The entry retains the CDR3 DNA only, 45 bases that are in frame from base 1. V is pared back by 0 bases and J by 3 bases, with 11 bases lying between the germline termini. To note about this clone: Its antigen is unknown. There are no base qualities to consult, and no much larger clone falls within one base.

The origin of this receptor is a woman aged 45-65 years in good health. The specimen sequenced was blood. Here the chain combines TRBV4-3 and TRBJ1-1, and TRBD1 may be the D gene, going by 5 matching bases. The CDR3 protein sequence reads: CASSQDRRGDTEAFF. DNA sequence: TGCGCCAGCAGCCAAGATCGTCGGGGGGACACTGAAGCTTTCTTT.